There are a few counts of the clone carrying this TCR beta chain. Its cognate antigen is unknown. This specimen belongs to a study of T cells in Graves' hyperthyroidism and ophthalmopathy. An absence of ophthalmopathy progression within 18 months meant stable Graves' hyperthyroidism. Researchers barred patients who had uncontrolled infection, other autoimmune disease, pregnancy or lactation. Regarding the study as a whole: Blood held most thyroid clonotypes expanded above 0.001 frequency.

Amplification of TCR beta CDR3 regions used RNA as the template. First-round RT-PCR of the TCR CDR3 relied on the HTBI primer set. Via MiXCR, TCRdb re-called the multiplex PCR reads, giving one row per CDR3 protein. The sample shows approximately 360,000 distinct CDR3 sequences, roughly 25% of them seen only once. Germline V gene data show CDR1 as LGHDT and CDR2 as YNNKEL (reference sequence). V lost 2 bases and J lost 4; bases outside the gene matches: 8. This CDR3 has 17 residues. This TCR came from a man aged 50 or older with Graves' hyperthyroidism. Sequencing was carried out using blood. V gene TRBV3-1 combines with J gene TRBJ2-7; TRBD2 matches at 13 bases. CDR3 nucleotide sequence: TGTGCCAGCAGCCAAACGACCTGGACTAGCGGGAGATACGAGCAGTACTTC. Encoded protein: CASSQTTWTSGRYEQYF.